This TCR beta chain was captured by sequencing in a study of T cell responses to AZD1222 COVID-19 vaccine. General study points: Close to half of spike-specific TCRs reportedly recognize unmutated variant regions. Donors were mostly white British, more females; clonal diversity possibly underestimated.

Germline CDR1 and CDR2: LNHDA and SQIVND (reference sequence). The CDR3 is made up of 14 amino acids. Trimming stripped 3 bases from V and 1 base from J, with 9 bases between. This clone showed up just a few times. Its matching antigen is unknown. Only in-frame clones appear in the TCRdb table, and some are missing; sequencing was by immunoSEQ multiplex PCR. The sample consists of about 120,000 clones, roughly 87% of them appearing once. The genes are TRBV19 and TRBJ1-1; the D is unclear. The sequenced sample was peripheral blood, obtained 28 days after the second AZD1222 dose. The clonotype was recovered from an adult who received the AZD1222 COVID-19 vaccine. The DNA for the CDR3 is TGTGCCAGTAGTATCCGGCTACAGAACACTGAAGCTTTCTTT. It specifies CASSIRLQNTEAFF.